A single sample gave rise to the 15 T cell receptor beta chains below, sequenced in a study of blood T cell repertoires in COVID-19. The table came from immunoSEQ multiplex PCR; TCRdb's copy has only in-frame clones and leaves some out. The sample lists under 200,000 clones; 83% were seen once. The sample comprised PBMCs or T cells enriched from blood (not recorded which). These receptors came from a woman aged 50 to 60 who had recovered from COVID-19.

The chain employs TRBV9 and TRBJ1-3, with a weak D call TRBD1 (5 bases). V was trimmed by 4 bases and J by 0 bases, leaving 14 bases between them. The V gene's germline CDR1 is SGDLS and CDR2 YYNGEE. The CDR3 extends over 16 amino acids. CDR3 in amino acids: CASSKLDSSSGNTIYF. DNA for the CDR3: TGTGCCAGCAGCAAATTAGACAGCAGCTCTGGAAACACCATATATTTT.

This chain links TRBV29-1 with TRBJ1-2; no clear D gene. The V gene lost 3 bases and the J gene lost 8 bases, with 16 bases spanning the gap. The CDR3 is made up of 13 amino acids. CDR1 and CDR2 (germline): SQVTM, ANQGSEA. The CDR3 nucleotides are TGCAGCGTTGATCCATCGGGAAACGAGGGCTACACCTTC. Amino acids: CSVDPSGNEGYTF.

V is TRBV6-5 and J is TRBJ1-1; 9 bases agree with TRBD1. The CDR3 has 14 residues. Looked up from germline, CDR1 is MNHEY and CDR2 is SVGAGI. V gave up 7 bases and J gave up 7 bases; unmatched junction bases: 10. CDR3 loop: CASTPDRGHFEAFF. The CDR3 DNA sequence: TGTGCCAGCACCCCGGACAGGGGACATTTTGAAGCTTTCTTT.

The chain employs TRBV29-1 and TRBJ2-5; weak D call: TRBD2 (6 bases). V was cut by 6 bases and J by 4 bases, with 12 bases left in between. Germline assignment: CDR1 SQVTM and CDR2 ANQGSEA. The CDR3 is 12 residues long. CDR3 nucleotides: TGCAGCGTAAACGGGGGTTTAGAGACCCAGTACTTC. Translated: CSVNGGLETQYF.

The CDR3: CATSRDRGTNEKLFF. In DNA, the CDR3 is TGTGCCACCAGCAGAGATCGAGGGACTAATGAAAAACTGTTTTTT. The chain couples TRBV15 to TRBJ1-4; D is unclear. Looked up from germline, CDR1 is LNHNV and CDR2 is YYDKDF (reference sequence). The CDR3 covers 15 residues. V lost 0 bases to trimming and J lost 2 bases, with 7 bases between them.

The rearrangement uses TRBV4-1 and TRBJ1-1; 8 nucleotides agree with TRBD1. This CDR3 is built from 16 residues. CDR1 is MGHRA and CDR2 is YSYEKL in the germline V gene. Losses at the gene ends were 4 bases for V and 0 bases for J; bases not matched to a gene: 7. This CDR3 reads CASSPRGTGLNTEAFF. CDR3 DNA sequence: TGCGCCAGCAGCCCGCGCGGGACAGGCTTGAACACTGAAGCTTTCTTT.

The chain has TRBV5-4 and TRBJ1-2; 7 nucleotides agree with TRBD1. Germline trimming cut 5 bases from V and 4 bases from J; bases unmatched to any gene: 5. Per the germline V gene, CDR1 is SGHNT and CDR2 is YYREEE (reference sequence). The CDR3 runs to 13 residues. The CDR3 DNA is TGTGCCAGCAGTTCTGAGGGGGCCTATGGCTACACCTTC. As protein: CASSSEGAYGYTF.

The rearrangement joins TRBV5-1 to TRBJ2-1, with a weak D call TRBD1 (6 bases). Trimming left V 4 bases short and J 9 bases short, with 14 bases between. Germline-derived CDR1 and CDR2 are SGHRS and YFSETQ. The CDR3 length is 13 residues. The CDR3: CASSRDKAIEQFF. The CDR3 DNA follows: TGCGCCAGCAGCCGGGACAAGGCAATTGAGCAGTTCTTC. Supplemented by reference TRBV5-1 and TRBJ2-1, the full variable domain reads KAGVTQTPRYLIKTRGQQVTLSCSPISGHRSVSWYQQTPGQGLQFLFEYFSETQRNKGNFPGRFSGRQFSNSRSEMNVSTLELGDSALYLCASSRDKAIEQFFGPGTRLTVL.

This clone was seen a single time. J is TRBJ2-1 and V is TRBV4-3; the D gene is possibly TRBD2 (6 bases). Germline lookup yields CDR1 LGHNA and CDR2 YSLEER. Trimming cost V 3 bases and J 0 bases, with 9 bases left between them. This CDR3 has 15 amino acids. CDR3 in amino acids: CASSQGLSSYNEQFF. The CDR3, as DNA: TGCGCCAGCAGCCAGGGACTCAGCTCCTACAATGAGCAGTTCTTC.

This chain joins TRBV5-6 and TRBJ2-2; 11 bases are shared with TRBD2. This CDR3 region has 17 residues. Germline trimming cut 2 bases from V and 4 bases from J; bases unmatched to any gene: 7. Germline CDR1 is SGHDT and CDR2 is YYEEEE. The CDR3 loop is CASSFGTSGRGTGELFF. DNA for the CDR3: TGTGCCAGCAGCTTTGGGACTAGCGGAAGGGGCACCGGGGAGCTGTTTTTT.

In DNA, the CDR3 is TGTGCCAGCAGCACAGGGGACGAGCAGTACGTC. It translates to CASSTGDEQYV. The V call is TRBV5-4, the J call TRBJ2-7, with TRBD1 identical over 7 bases. Unmatched junction bases numbered 0, after V lost 4 bases and J lost 5 bases. In germline, CDR1 is SGHNT, CDR2 YYREEE (reference sequence). The CDR3 is 11 residues long.

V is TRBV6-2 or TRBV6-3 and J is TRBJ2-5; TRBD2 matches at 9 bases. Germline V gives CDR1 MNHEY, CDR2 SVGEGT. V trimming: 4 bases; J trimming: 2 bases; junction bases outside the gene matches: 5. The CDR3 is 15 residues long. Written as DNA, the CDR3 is TGTGCCAGCAGTTGGCTAGCGGGGCAACAAGAGACCCAGTACTTC. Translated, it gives CASSWLAGQQETQYF.

DNA of the CDR3: TGTGCCAGCAGCGTAGAAACACTGAACACTGAAGCTTTCTTT. Translation: CASSVETLNTEAFF. V is TRBV9 and J is TRBJ1-1; the D is unclear. V lost 0 bases and J 0 bases, leaving 6 bases between the germline ends. This CDR3 region has 14 residues. Looked up from germline, CDR1 is SGDLS and CDR2 is YYNGEE.

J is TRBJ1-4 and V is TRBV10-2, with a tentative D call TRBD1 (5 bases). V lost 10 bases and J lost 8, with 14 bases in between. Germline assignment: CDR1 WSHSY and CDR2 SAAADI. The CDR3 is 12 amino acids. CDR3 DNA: TGCGCCACCGAAGCGGGGGGGGAAAAACTGTTTTTT. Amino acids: CATEAGGEKLFF.

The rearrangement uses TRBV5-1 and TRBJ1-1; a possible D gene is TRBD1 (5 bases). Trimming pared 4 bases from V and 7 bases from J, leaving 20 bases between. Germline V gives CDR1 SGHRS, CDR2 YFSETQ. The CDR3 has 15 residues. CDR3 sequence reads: CASSPRNTGPIEAFF. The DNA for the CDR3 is TGCGCCAGCAGCCCTAGGAATACAGGCCCAATTGAAGCTTTCTTT.